Sequencing of this T cell receptor (beta chain) was carried out in a study of T cells after yellow fever vaccination. Template-switching 5'RACE yielded the TCR cDNA; a universal primer site and UMIs were added in the process. TCRdb re-analysed the 5' RACE reads in MiXCR, keeping a single row per CDR3 protein. The sample includes 200,000 to 300,000 distinct CDR3 sequences, 6.9% of them seen just once. Looked up from germline, CDR1 is SQVTM and CDR2 is ANQGSEA. The CDR3 has 15 amino acids. J gave up 6 bases and V 5 bases, and 10 bases lay outside the gene matches. This clonotype has only a few counts. The origin of this receptor is a man aged 30 to 45 who received the YFV17D yellow fever vaccine. The sample in question was CD4+ T cells sorted from PBMCs, obtained 15 days after the yellow fever booster vaccination. The chain recombines TRBV29-1 with TRBJ2-1; 10 bases are a match to TRBD2. The chain's CDR3 is CSVMRGSGRSNEQFF. The CDR3 DNA follows: TGCAGCGTTATGAGGGGTAGCGGGAGGTCCAATGAGCAGTTCTTC.